The 28 T cell receptor beta chains given below trace back to one sample, sequenced in a study of glioma-infiltrating T cells. Amplification of TCR alpha and beta CDR3 regions from RNA used iRepertoire nested multiplex PCR. Each CDR3 protein is one row after TCRdb ran MiXCR on the multiplex PCR reads. This table holds approximately 400,000 distinct CDR3 sequences, roughly two fifths found once. Sequences were obtained from glioma tissue, nonneoplastic brain tissue, or PBMCs (not recorded which). All receptors come from a human donor with low-grade glioma or glioblastoma, undergoing nonglioma brain surgery, or in good health (not recorded which).

This clonotype has just a few counts. This rearrangement joins TRBV6-2 or TRBV6-3 to TRBJ1-1; the D gene is possibly TRBD1 (5 bases). V shed 2 bases and J shed 0 bases, with 13 bases lying between them. This CDR3 is 16 amino acids long. Germline CDR1 is MNHEY and CDR2 is SVGEGT. CDR3 DNA: TGTGCCAGCAGTTACCCACCCCTGGGGGTGAACACTGAAGCTTTCTTT. Encoded protein: CASSYPPLGVNTEAFF.

This clonotype appeared a few times. This chain connects TRBV28 to TRBJ2-7, with 7 bases matching TRBD1. Germline V gene data show CDR1 as MDHEN and CDR2 as SYDVKM. V trimming: 4 bases; J trimming: 2 bases; junction bases outside the gene matches: 2. The CDR3 totals 13 residues. Here the CDR3 DNA reads TGTGCCAGCAGTTACGACAGGGCCTACGAGCAGTACTTC. It encodes CASSYDRAYEQYF.

A word on this clonotype: A much larger clone differs from this one at a single base, so this may be a read error. The chain couples TRBV6-2 or TRBV6-3 to TRBJ2-7, with TRBD1 matching 9 bases. Germline V CDR1 and CDR2: MNHEY, SVGEGT. The CDR3 is 15 residues long. J gave up 6 bases and V 5 bases, and 11 bases lay outside the gene matches. The CDR3 protein is CASSRPGQGICEQYF. The CDR3, as DNA: TGTGCCAGCAGTCGCCCAGGACAGGGGATTTGCGAGCAGTACTTC.

The chain is built from TRBV20-1 and TRBJ2-3; possible D gene TRBD2, 5 bases. This CDR3 comprises 17 residues. Germline V gives CDR1 DFQATT, CDR2 SNEGSKA (reference sequence). Trimming left V 6 bases short and J 2 bases short, with 24 bases between. This CDR3 is CSAGPTGLSTFTDTQYF. CDR3 nucleotides: TGCAGTGCCGGACCGACTGGACTCAGTACTTTCACAGATACGCAGTATTTT.

Ten or more counts support this clonotype. The CDR3 loop reads CATSFRDGLNIQYF. CDR3 nucleotide sequence: TGTGCCACCAGCTTCCGGGACGGATTAAACATTCAGTACTTC. This chain connects TRBV15 to TRBJ2-4; D possibly uses TRBD1 or TRBD2 (5 bases each). This CDR3 spans 14 amino acids. Trimming took 5 bases from V and 6 from J, leaving 14 bases between them. The germline V gene encodes CDR1 LNHNV and CDR2 YYDKDF (reference sequence).

This clonotype was detected many times. This rearrangement joins TRBV6-2 or TRBV6-3 to TRBJ1-5; D might be TRBD1 (5 bases). Trimming removed 5 bases from V and 5 bases from J, with 10 bases in between. Germline CDR1 MNHEY, CDR2 SVGEGT. CDR3 length: 13 residues. The CDR3 DNA follows: TGTGCCAGCAGTCTCGACAGTTATCAGCCCCAGCATTTT. Residues: CASSLDSYQPQHF.

As concerns this clonotype: Mismatch with germline at one junction end may stem from a read error. The chain carries TRBV6-2 or TRBV6-3 and TRBJ2-2; maybe TRBD1 (6 bases). The CDR3 has 14 amino acids. The germline V gene has CDR1 MNHEY and CDR2 SVGEGT. CDR3 region: CASALGANTEELFF. The CDR3 region has the DNA TGTGCCAGCGCCCTGGGGGCGAACACCGAGGAGCTGTTTTTT.

As regards this clonotype: Being one base from a much bigger clone, this may be a read error. This chain links TRBV11-1 with TRBJ1-1; the D gene is possibly TRBD1 (5 bases). Germline V gene lookup returns CDR1 SGHAT and CDR2 FQDESV (reference sequence). The CDR3 has 15 amino acids. Trimming took 5 bases from V and 5 from J, leaving 18 bases between them. The CDR3 sequence: CASSPLAGRVTEAFF. In DNA form, the CDR3 reads TGTGCCAGCAGCCCCTTGGCAGGGAGAGTGACTGAAGCTTTCTTT.

J is TRBJ1-1 and V is TRBV14; tentatively, D is TRBD1 (5 bases). The CDR3 spans 12 residues. V was cut by 1 base and J by 11 bases, with 11 bases left in between. Germline V lookup: CDR1 SGHDN, CDR2 FVKESK. The CDR3 DNA reads TGTGCCAGCAGCCAAGTTTACGGGGACGCTTTCTTT. Translated: CASSQVYGDAFF.

Comment on this clonotype: A much larger clone lies one base from this, so it may be a read error. The V call is TRBV6-2 or TRBV6-3, the J call TRBJ2-1; unclear D gene. There are 11 residues in the CDR3. Looked up from germline, CDR1 is MNHEY and CDR2 is SVGEGT. Trimming shortened V by 7 bases and J by 9 bases, and 10 bases separated the two germline ends. The DNA of the CDR3 is TGTGCCAGCAATCTTAGCTGTGAGCAGTTCTTC. It translates to CASNLSCEQFF.

A few counts support this clonotype. The chain recombines TRBV7-2 with TRBJ2-4; 7 nucleotides agree with TRBD1. Trimming at V came to 5 bases and at J to 6 bases, leaving 19 bases not matched to a gene. Germline CDR1 SGHTA, CDR2 FQGNSA. This CDR3 has 18 amino acids. This CDR3 is CASSAPGQRVGDLNIQYF. For the CDR3, the DNA is TGTGCCAGCAGCGCCCCGGGACAGAGAGTGGGGGACCTAAACATTCAGTACTTC.

The rearrangement uses TRBV7-6 and TRBJ1-1; 8 bases are a match to TRBD1. The CDR3 loop spans 16 amino acids. V was pared by 2 bases and J by 0 bases, with 5 bases of the junction left unmatched. CDR1 is SGHVS, CDR2 FNYEAQ, per germline. The CDR3 coding sequence is TGTGCCAGCAGCTTACCCACAGGGGGTTTGAACACTGAAGCTTTCTTT. Translation gives CASSLPTGGLNTEAFF.

The chain uses TRBV5-1 and TRBJ2-3, with D hard to call. The ends were cut back, 0 bases at V and 4 bases at J, with 9 bases in the middle. Germline V lookup: CDR1 SGHRS, CDR2 YFSETQ. This CDR3 contains 14 residues. In nucleotides, the CDR3 is TGCGCCAGCAGCTTGGGGGTAGCCCCAGATACGCAGTATTTT. This translates into CASSLGVAPDTQYF.

The sample holds a few counts of this clonotype. The chain recombines TRBV6-6 with TRBJ1-5; D possibly corresponds to TRBD1 (5 bases). Germline-derived CDR1 and CDR2 are MNHNY and SVGAGI (reference sequence). Trimming took off 3 bases at V and 6 bases at J, with 21 bases between the two ends. The CDR3 is made up of 17 amino acids. This chain's CDR3 is CASSYLLDFSRGQPQHF. In DNA form, the CDR3 reads TGTGCCAGCAGTTATCTACTCGACTTCTCAAGGGGTCAGCCCCAGCATTTT.

This clonotype was recorded many times. The chain couples TRBV20-1 to TRBJ1-6; TRBD1 agrees at 7 bases. CDR3 length: 15 amino acids. Germline V gene data show CDR1 as DFQATT and CDR2 as SNEGSKA (reference sequence). V gave up 6 bases and J gave up 5 bases; unmatched junction bases: 10. CDR3 sequence (DNA): TGCAGTGCGCCACCGGACAGGCTAGATAATTCACCCCTCCACTTT. Translation: CSAPPDRLDNSPLHF.

V usage is TRBV7-2 and J usage is TRBJ2-7; 9 positions match TRBD2. The germline V gene has CDR1 SGHTA and CDR2 FQGNSA. The CDR3 consists of 14 residues. J lost 0 bases, V lost 7 bases, and 4 bases had no gene match. CDR3 nucleotide sequence: TGTGCCAGCAAGGCGGGGGGGAGCTCCTACGAGCAGTACTTC. Amino acids: CASKAGGSSYEQYF.

The chain carries TRBV6-1 and TRBJ1-1; possible D gene TRBD1, 5 bases. Germline CDR1 is MNHNS and CDR2 is SASEGT. Trimming shortened V by 8 bases and J by 7 bases, and 20 bases separated the two germline ends. This CDR3 is built from 14 residues. The CDR3 DNA is TGTGCCAGCTCCGCCAGGGTGCCCTTGAGTGAAGCTTTCTTT. Amino acids: CASSARVPLSEAFF.

This clonotype has a count of ten or more. The V gene is TRBV20-1, the J gene TRBJ1-1, with no clear D. Germline CDR1 is DFQATT and CDR2 is SNEGSKA (reference sequence). The CDR3 sequence is 15 residues long. V was trimmed by 0 bases and J by 1 base, leaving 12 bases between them. In DNA, the CDR3 is TGCAGTGCTAGAGATTCGTGGACTGGGAACACTGAAGCTTTCTTT. Its translation: CSARDSWTGNTEAFF.

Worth noting for this clonotype: Germline and junction disagree at one end, which may indicate a read error. The rearrangement uses TRBV4-2 and TRBJ2-7; D gene uncertain. Germline lookup yields CDR1 LGHNA and CDR2 YNFKEQ. This CDR3 comprises 12 residues. The CDR3 protein is CAISQVPNEQYF. DNA of the CDR3: TGTGCCATCAGCCAAGTTCCGAACGAGCAGTACTTC.

V usage is TRBV6-5 and J usage is TRBJ2-5; a possible D gene is TRBD1 (6 bases). Deletions cut 4 bases from V and 5 bases from J, with 11 bases between. Germline CDR1 MNHEY, CDR2 SVGAGI. CDR3 length: 13 amino acids. The DNA of the CDR3 is TGTGCCAGCAGTTTCGGACAGTTGGAGACCCAGTACTTC. It translates to CASSFGQLETQYF.

This chain joins TRBV7-2 and TRBJ2-5; D not certain. The germline gives CDR1 SGHTA, CDR2 FQGNSA. V dropped 5 bases and J dropped 0 bases, with 10 bases sitting between them. The CDR3 has 14 amino acids. The CDR3 nucleotides read TGTGCCAGCAGCCCTAATGGCGACCAAGAGACCCAGTACTTC. This gives the protein CASSPNGDQETQYF.

To note about this clonotype: This sequence may be a read error, since a much larger clone differs from it by one base. The V and J genes are TRBV25-1 and TRBJ2-2, with 7 bases fitting TRBD1. This CDR3 contains 16 residues. Germline values: CDR1 MGHDK, CDR2 SYGVNS. The CDR3 nucleotides are TGTGCCAGCAGTGGGGGTGGACAGGTTGACACCAGGGAGCTGTTTTTT. It yields the protein CASSGGGQVDTRELFF.

This clonotype was detected only once. A much larger clone differs by one base, so this may be a read error. The chain joins TRBV6-6 to TRBJ1-1; TRBD1 aligns across 8 bases. The CDR3 is 14 residues long. The germline V gene has CDR1 MNHNY and CDR2 SVGAGI (reference sequence). The CDR3 nucleotides are TGTGCCAGCAGTGGTCGGACAGGGTTCACTGAAGCTCTCTTT. It specifies CASSGRTGFTEALF.

This clonotype was recorded many times. This sequence joins TRBV20-1 and TRBJ2-5; maybe TRBD2 (5 bases). Germline CDR1 reads DFQATT; CDR2 reads SNEGSKA (reference sequence). The ends were cut back, 0 bases at V and 0 bases at J, with 8 bases in the middle. The CDR3 totals 14 residues. CDR3 nucleotides: TGCAGTGCTAGAGATTTGCGGGACCAAGAGACCCAGTACTTC. Residues: CSARDLRDQETQYF.

Points on this clonotype: Given a much more abundant clone one base away, this may be a read error. This chain uses TRBV27 with TRBJ2-3; D call uncertain. Trimming shortened V by 2 bases and J by 1 base, and 7 bases separated the two germline ends. The CDR3 runs to 14 residues. CDR1 MNHEY and CDR2 SMNVEV come from the germline V gene (reference sequence). Here the CDR3 reads CASSLIGCTDTQYF. The DNA of the CDR3 is TGTGCCAGCAGTTTAATAGGGTGCACAGATACGCAGTATTTT.

In this sample, this clonotype turned up many times. This chain joins TRBV6-1 and TRBJ2-7; TRBD2 agrees at 10 bases. CDR1 is MNHNS, CDR2 SASEGT, per germline. There are 15 residues in the CDR3. After removal of 5 bases from V and 2 bases from J, the junction contained 6 bases not matched to a gene. The CDR3 region has the DNA TGTGCCAGCAGTTGGGGACTAGCGAGAACCTACGAGCAGTACTTC. Amino acid sequence: CASSWGLARTYEQYF.

At least ten counts were recorded for this clonotype. This chain uses TRBV27 with TRBJ1-1; weak D call: TRBD1 (5 bases). Trimming took 6 bases from V and 1 from J, leaving 9 bases between them. Per the germline V gene, CDR1 is MNHEY and CDR2 is SMNVEV (reference sequence). This CDR3 region has 13 residues. CDR3 in DNA: TGTGCCAGCAGATATCAGGGGAACACTGAAGCTTTCTTT. Protein sequence: CASRYQGNTEAFF.

Many counts were recorded for this clonotype. CDR3 nucleotide sequence: TGTGCCAGCAGTCAGGGAATTGGAAACACCATATATTTT. Its protein product is CASSQGIGNTIYF. The rearrangement uses TRBV6-1 and TRBJ1-3; a possible D gene is TRBD1 (5 bases). Trimming removed 5 bases at V and 3 bases at J, with 8 bases between. This CDR3 is built from 13 residues. Germline loops: CDR1 MNHNS, CDR2 SASEGT.